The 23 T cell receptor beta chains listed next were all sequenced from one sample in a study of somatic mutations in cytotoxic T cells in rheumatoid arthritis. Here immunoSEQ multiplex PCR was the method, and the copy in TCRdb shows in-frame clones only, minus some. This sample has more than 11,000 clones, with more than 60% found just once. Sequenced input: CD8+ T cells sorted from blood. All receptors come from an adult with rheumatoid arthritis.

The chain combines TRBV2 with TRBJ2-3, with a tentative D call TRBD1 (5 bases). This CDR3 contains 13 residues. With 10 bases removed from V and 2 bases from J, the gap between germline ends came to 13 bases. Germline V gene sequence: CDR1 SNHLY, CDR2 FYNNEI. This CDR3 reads CAKRTQNTDTQYF. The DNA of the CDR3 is TGTGCCAAAAGGACACAAAACACAGATACGCAGTATTTT.

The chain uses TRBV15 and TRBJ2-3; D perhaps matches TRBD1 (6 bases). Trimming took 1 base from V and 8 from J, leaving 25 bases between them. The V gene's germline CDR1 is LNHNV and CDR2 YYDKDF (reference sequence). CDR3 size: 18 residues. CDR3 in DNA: TGTGCCACCAGCAGAGCGGGTAAAGTGGGGGCGAAGGGTCTTACGCAGTATTTT. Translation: CATSRAGKVGAKGLTQYF.

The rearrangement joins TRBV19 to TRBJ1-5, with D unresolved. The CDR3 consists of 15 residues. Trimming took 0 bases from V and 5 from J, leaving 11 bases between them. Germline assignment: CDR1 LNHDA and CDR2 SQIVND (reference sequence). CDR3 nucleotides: TGTGCCAGTAGTATAGATTCGCGCATTTATCAGCCCCAGCATTTT. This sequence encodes CASSIDSRIYQPQHF.

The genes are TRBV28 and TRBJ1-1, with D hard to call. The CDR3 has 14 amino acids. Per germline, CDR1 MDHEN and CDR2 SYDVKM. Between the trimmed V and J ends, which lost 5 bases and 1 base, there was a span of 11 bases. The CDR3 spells CASSPSSRNTEAFF. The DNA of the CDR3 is TGTGCCAGCAGTCCCTCGTCCAGGAACACTGAAGCTTTCTTT.

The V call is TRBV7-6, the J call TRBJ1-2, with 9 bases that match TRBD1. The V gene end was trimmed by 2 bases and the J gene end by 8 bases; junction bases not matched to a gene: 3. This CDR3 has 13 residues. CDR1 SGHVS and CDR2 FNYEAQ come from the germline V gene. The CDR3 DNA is TGTGCCAGCAGCTTAAGGGACAGGGTCGGCTACACCTTC. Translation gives CASSLRDRVGYTF.

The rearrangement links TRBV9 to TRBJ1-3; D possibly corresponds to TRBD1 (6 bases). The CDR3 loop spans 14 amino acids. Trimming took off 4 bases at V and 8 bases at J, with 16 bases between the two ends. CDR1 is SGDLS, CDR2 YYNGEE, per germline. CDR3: CASSKSGGSDTIYF. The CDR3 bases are TGTGCCAGCAGCAAATCCGGGGGCTCGGACACCATATATTTT.

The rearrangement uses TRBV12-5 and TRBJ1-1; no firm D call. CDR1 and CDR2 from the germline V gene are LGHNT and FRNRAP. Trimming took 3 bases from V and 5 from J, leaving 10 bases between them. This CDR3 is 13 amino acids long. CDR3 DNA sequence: TGTGCTAGTGGTTTTTCCGGGAGAACTGAAGCTTTCTTT. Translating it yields CASGFSGRTEAFF.

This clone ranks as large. In DNA, the CDR3 is TGTGCCAGCAGCGGAGGGACAGGTCATATGAACACTGAAGCTTTCTTT. Protein sequence: CASSGGTGHMNTEAFF. The chain employs TRBV5-4 and TRBJ1-1, with TRBD1 matching 8 bases. The CDR3 runs 16 residues. V lost 4 bases and J lost 0; bases outside the gene matches: 8. The V gene's germline CDR1 is SGHNT and CDR2 YYREEE (reference sequence).

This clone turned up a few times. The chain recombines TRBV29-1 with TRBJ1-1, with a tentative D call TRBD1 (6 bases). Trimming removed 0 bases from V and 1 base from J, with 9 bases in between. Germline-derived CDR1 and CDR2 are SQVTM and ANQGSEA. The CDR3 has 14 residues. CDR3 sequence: CSVEDWGANTEAFF. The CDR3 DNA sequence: TGCAGCGTTGAAGATTGGGGGGCGAACACTGAAGCTTTCTTT.

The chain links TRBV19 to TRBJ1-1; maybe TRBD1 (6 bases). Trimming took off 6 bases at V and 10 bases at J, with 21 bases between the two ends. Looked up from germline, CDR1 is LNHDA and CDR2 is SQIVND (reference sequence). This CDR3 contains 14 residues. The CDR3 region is CASSNQPNREAAFF. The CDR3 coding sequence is TGTGCCAGTAGCAACCAACCCAACAGGGAAGCAGCTTTCTTT.

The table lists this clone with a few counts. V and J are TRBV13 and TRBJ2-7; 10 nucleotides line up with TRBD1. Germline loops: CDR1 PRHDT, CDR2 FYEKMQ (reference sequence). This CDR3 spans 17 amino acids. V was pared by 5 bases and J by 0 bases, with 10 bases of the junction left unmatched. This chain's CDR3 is CASSRMGRTGGSYEQYF. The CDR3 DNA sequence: TGTGCCAGCAGCCGGATGGGCCGGACAGGGGGCTCCTACGAGCAGTACTTC.

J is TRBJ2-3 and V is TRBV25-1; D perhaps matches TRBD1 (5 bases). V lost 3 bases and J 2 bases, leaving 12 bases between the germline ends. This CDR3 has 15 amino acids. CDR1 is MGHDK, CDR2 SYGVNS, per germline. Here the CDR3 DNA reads TGTGCCAGCAGTGACACAGGCCTCTTCACAGATACGCAGTATTTT. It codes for CASSDTGLFTDTQYF.

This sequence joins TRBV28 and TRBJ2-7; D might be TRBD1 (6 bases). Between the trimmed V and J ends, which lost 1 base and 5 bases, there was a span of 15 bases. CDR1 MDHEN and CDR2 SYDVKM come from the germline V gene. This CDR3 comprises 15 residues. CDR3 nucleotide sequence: TGTGCCAGCAGTTTATATCGGCAGGGGATAAACGAGCAGTACTTC. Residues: CASSLYRQGINEQYF.

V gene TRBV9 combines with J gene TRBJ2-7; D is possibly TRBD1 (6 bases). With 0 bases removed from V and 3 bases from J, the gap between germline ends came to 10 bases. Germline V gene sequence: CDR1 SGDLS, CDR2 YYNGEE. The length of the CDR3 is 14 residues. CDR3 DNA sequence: TGTGCCAGCAGCGTAGGAGGACAGAACTACGAGCAGTACTTC. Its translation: CASSVGGQNYEQYF.

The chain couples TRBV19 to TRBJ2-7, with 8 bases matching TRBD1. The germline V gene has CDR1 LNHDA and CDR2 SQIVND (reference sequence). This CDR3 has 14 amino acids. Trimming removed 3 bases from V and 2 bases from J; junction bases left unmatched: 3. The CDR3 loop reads CASSMGTGPYEQYF. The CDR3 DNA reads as TGTGCCAGTAGTATGGGGACAGGACCCTACGAGCAGTACTTC. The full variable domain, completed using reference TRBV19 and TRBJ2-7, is DGGITQSPKYLFRKEGQNVTLSCEQNLNHDAMYWYRQDPGQGLRLIYYSQIVNDFQKGDIAEGYSVSREKKESFPLTVTSAQKNPTAFYLCASSMGTGPYEQYFGPGTRLTVT.

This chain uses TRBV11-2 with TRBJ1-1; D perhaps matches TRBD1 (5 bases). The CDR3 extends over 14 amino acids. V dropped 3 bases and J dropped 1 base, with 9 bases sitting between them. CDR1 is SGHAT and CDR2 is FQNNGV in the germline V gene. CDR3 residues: CASSFTGGNTEAFF. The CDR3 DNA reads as TGTGCCAGCAGCTTTACGGGGGGGAACACTGAAGCTTTCTTT.

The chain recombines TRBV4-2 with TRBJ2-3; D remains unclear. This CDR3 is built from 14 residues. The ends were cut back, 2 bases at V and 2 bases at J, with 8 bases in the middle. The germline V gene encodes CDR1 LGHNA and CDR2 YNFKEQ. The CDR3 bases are TGTGCCAGCAGCCAAATTACCCTCACAGATACGCAGTATTTT. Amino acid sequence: CASSQITLTDTQYF.

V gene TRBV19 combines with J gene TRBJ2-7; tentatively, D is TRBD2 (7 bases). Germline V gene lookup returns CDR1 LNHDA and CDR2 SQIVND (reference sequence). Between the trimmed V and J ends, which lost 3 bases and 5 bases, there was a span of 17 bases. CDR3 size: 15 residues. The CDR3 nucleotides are TGTGCCAGTAGTATGTGGTCAGGGGAGGGGAACGAGCAGTACTTC. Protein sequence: CASSMWSGEGNEQYF.

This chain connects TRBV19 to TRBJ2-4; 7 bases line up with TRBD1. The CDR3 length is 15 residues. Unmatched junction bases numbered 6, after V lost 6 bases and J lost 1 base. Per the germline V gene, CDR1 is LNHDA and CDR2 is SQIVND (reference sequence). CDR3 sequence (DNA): TGTGCCAGTAGCACAGGGGTGGGGGCCAAAAACATTCAGTACTTC. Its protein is CASSTGVGAKNIQYF.

In nucleotides, the CDR3 is TGTGCCAGCACCCCTTTGGGGGCGAACCCAACTAATGAAAAACTGTTTTTT. Amino acid sequence: CASTPLGANPTNEKLFF. The V gene is TRBV28, the J gene TRBJ1-4; tentative D call: TRBD1 (6 bases). This CDR3 is 17 amino acids long. Germline V gives CDR1 MDHEN, CDR2 SYDVKM. The V end was cut by 7 bases, the J end by 0 bases, with 18 bases between.

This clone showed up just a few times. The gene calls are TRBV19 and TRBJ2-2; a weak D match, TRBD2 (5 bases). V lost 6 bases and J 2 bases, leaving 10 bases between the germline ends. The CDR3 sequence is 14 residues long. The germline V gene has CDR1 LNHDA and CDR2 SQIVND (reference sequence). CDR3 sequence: CASRAGLNTGELFF. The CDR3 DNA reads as TGTGCCAGTAGAGCCGGACTTAACACCGGGGAGCTGTTTTTT.

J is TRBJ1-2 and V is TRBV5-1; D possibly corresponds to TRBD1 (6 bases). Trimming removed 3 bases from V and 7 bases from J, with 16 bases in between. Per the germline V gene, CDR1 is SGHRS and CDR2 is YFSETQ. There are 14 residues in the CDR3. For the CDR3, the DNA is TGCGCCAGCAGCTGGTCAAGGGGGGGAGGTGGCTACACCTTC. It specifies CASSWSRGGGGYTF.

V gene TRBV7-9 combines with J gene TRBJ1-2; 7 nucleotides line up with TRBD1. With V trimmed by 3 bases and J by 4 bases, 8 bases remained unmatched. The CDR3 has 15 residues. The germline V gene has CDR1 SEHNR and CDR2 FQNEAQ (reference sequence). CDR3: CASSFGDSPPYGYTF. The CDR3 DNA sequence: TGTGCCAGCAGCTTCGGGGACAGCCCCCCCTATGGCTACACCTTC.